One sample yielded the 18 T cell receptor beta chains listed below, sequenced in a study of PD-L1 blockade in urothelial cancer. Time point denoted: pretreatment peripheral blood. The method was immunoSEQ multiplex PCR; TCRdb's version includes in-frame clones alone and lacks a portion of them. The top ten clones hold about 3% of a sample with fewer than 65,000 clones, 80% to 90% of them seen once. The material sequenced was PBMCs, taken around atezolizumab (anti-PD-L1) treatment. These receptors came from a man between 65 and 85 years old with urothelial cancer.

The chain combines TRBV11-2 with TRBJ2-1, with 8 nucleotides matching TRBD2. There are 16 residues in the CDR3. The germline V gene has CDR1 SGHAT and CDR2 FQNNGV. V lost 4 bases and J lost 8; bases outside the gene matches: 13. CDR3 region: CASSSPRGSGVDEQFF. The CDR3, as DNA: TGTGCCAGCAGCTCCCCAAGGGGTAGCGGGGTCGATGAGCAGTTCTTC. The whole variable domain, remainder taken from reference TRBV11-2 and TRBJ2-1, is EAGVAQSPRYKIIEKRQSVAFWCNPISGHATLYWYQQILGQGPKLLIQFQNNGVVDDSQLPKDRFSAERLKGVDSTLKIQPAKLEDSAVYLCASSSPRGSGVDEQFFGPGTRLTVL.

The rearrangement joins TRBV27 to TRBJ2-7, with 7 bases matching TRBD1. In germline, CDR1 is MNHEY, CDR2 SMNVEV (reference sequence). This CDR3 is built from 14 residues. The V segment lost 2 bases and the J segment 2 bases; nucleotides outside the gene matches: 3. CDR3 coding DNA: TGTGCCAGCAGTTTAAGACAGGGCCCCTACGAGCAGTACTTC. Its protein is CASSLRQGPYEQYF.

CDR3 DNA sequence: TGTGCCAGCAGCTCCGGGAACTACAATGAGCAGTTCTTC. Translation: CASSSGNYNEQFF. The rearrangement uses TRBV5-8 and TRBJ2-1; D is perhaps TRBD2 (5 bases). The germline V gene encodes CDR1 SGHTS and CDR2 YDEGEE. Trimming cost V 3 bases and J 3 bases, with 7 bases left between them. The CDR3 is 13 amino acids.

The rearrangement links TRBV4-3 to TRBJ2-5, with D tentatively TRBD2 (6 bases). V dropped 0 bases and J dropped 4 bases, with 12 bases sitting between them. The CDR3 sequence is 15 residues long. The germline gives CDR1 LGHNA, CDR2 YSLEER. CDR3 region: CASSQDRGSGETQYF. The CDR3, as DNA: TGCGCCAGCAGCCAAGATCGGGGGTCCGGAGAGACCCAGTACTTC.

This clone was recorded a few times. The J gene is TRBJ1-6, the V gene TRBV21-1. TRBV21-1 is given as a pseudogene. The CDR3 sequence is 17 residues long. For the CDR3, the DNA is TGTGCCAGCATCGGGCGGTACCGGGGCTCCTATAATTCACCCCTCCACTTT. Translating gives CASIGRYRGSYNSPLHF.

This clone was counted between two and nine times. The rearrangement links TRBV29-1 to TRBJ1-1; D not certain. This CDR3 spans 10 amino acids. The germline V gene has CDR1 SQVTM and CDR2 ANQGSEA. V dropped 5 bases and J dropped 4 bases, with 5 bases sitting between them. The CDR3 coding sequence is TGCAGCGTTCAGGTCACTGAAGCTTTCTTT. Translating gives CSVQVTEAFF.

By its share, this clone is medium-sized. J is TRBJ1-2 and V is TRBV5-1, with a possible D match to TRBD1 (5 bases). This CDR3 comprises 15 residues. Germline assignment: CDR1 SGHRS and CDR2 YFSETQ. The ends were cut back, 0 bases at V and 2 bases at J, with 11 bases in the middle. The CDR3 is CASSLDRQGNYGYTF. DNA of the CDR3: TGCGCCAGCAGCTTGGACCGGCAGGGCAACTATGGCTACACCTTC.

The V and J genes are TRBV7-6 and TRBJ1-1; the D gene is possibly TRBD1 (6 bases). The germline V and J ends were trimmed by 5 bases and 3 bases, with 10 bases remaining between them. The germline CDR1 and CDR2 sequences are SGHVS and FNYEAQ. There are 13 residues in the CDR3. In nucleotides, the CDR3 is TGTGCCAGCAGCCCCCGACAGGACACTGAAGCTTTCTTT. It specifies CASSPRQDTEAFF.

CDR3 bases: TGTGCCAGCAGCTTAGGGGCAGGTTCCCAGCAAAACACCTTC. Its protein is CASSLGAGSQQNTF. The chain recombines TRBV7-2 with TRBJ1-2, with no clear D. Trimming cost V 1 base and J 12 bases, with 18 bases left between them. The CDR3 runs 14 residues. Germline lookup yields CDR1 SGHTA and CDR2 FQGNSA. The complete variable domain, with remaining parts taken from reference TRBV7-2 and TRBJ1-2, reads GAGVSQSPSNKVTEKGKDVELRCDPISGHTALYWYRQSLGQGLEFLIYFQGNSAPDKSGLPSDRFSAERTGGSVSTLTIQRTQQEDSAVYLCASSLGAGSQQNTFGSGTRLTVV.

This clone has more than one count but fewer than ten. The chain carries TRBV5-1 and TRBJ2-6, with TRBD1 matching over 7 bases. CDR1 is SGHRS and CDR2 is YFSETQ in the germline V gene. V dropped 0 bases and J dropped 2; count of bases not matched to a gene: 8. The CDR3 runs to 18 residues. CDR3 nucleotides: TGCGCCAGCAGCTTGGAAGGGGGCTGGGGACCTGGGGCCAACGTCCTGACTTTC. Its translation: CASSLEGGWGPGANVLTF. Full variable domain (rest looked up from reference TRBV5-1 and TRBJ2-6): KAGVTQTPRYLIKTRGQQVTLSCSPISGHRSVSWYQQTPGQGLQFLFEYFSETQRNKGNFPGRFSGRQFSNSRSEMNVSTLELGDSALYLCASSLEGGWGPGANVLTFGAGSRLTVL.

CDR3 coding DNA: TGTGCCAGCAGCTTGGCGGGCGGAGGGCACGAGCAGTACTTC. Its protein is CASSLAGGGHEQYF. The chain joins TRBV5-5 to TRBJ2-7; TRBD2 is a possible D gene (6 bases). CDR1 and CDR2 (germline): SGHKS, YYEKEE (reference sequence). The length of the CDR3 is 14 residues. Trimming took 0 bases from V and 5 from J, leaving 12 bases between them.

The chain couples TRBV27 to TRBJ1-1, with 7 positions matching TRBD1. Looked up from germline, CDR1 is MNHEY and CDR2 is SMNVEV (reference sequence). J gave up 5 bases and V 5 bases, and 8 bases lay outside the gene matches. The CDR3 loop spans 14 amino acids. This CDR3 reads CASSPNRGGTEAFF. Written as DNA, the CDR3 is TGTGCCAGCAGTCCTAACAGGGGTGGTACTGAAGCTTTCTTT.

V gene TRBV19 combines with J gene TRBJ1-4; TRBD1 might be the D (5 bases). The V and J ends lost 4 bases and 0 bases respectively, with 12 bases between them. The CDR3 contains 16 residues. Germline V gives CDR1 LNHDA, CDR2 SQIVND (reference sequence). CDR3 bases: TGTGCCAGTAGTACCTCAAGACAGACAACTAATGAAAAACTGTTTTTT. This encodes CASSTSRQTTNEKLFF.

V gene TRBV4-3 combines with J gene TRBJ1-1; 10 bases are a match to TRBD1. CDR3 length: 15 amino acids. V lost 0 bases and J lost 8; bases outside the gene matches: 6. From germline, CDR1 is LGHNA and CDR2 YSLEER. The CDR3 DNA reads as TGCGCCAGCAGCCAAGATCCGGACAGGGGGTGGGAAGCTTTCTTT. Encoded protein: CASSQDPDRGWEAFF.

The genes are TRBV4-1 and TRBJ1-5, with 11 nucleotides matching TRBD1. Germline loops: CDR1 MGHRA, CDR2 YSYEKL. This CDR3 contains 19 residues. J gave up 0 bases and V 0 bases, and 7 bases lay outside the gene matches. CDR3 in DNA: TGCGCCAGCAGCCAAGAAACGGGACAGGGGGTTAATAGCAATCAGCCCCAGCATTTT. This encodes CASSQETGQGVNSNQPQHF.

The chain couples TRBV29-1 to TRBJ1-3; D unclear. Trimming stripped 6 bases from V and 0 bases from J, with 9 bases between. The CDR3 covers 13 residues. CDR1 SQVTM and CDR2 ANQGSEA come from the germline V gene. The CDR3 sequence is CSVSGDSGNTIYF. The CDR3, as DNA: TGCAGCGTGTCCGGGGACTCTGGAAACACCATATATTTT.

The chain uses TRBV9 and TRBJ2-7; tentative D call: TRBD1 (5 bases). Looked up from germline, CDR1 is SGDLS and CDR2 is YYNGEE. The CDR3 extends over 14 amino acids. With 0 bases removed from V and 3 bases from J, the gap between germline ends came to 10 bases. The CDR3 here is CASSVDSGFYEQYF. CDR3 coding DNA: TGTGCCAGCAGCGTAGATTCAGGGTTCTACGAGCAGTACTTC.

The chain couples TRBV2 to TRBJ1-5, with 10 nucleotides matching TRBD1. Trimming cost V 2 bases and J 6 bases; bases outside gene matches: 4. The CDR3 sequence is 15 residues long. From germline, CDR1 is SNHLY and CDR2 FYNNEI. CDR3 region: CASSERQGAGQPQHF. DNA of the CDR3: TGTGCCAGCAGTGAAAGACAGGGGGCCGGTCAGCCCCAGCATTTT.